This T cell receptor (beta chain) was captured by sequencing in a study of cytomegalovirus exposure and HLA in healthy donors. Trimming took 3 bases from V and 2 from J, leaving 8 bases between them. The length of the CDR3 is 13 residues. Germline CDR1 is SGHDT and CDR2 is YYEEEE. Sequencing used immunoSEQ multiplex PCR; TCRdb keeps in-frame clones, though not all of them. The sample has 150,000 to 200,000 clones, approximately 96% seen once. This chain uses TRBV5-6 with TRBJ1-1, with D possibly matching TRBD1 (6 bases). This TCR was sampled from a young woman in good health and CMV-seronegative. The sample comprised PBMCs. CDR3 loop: CASSWTDNTEAFF. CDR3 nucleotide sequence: TGTGCCAGCAGCTGGACAGATAACACTGAAGCTTTCTTT.